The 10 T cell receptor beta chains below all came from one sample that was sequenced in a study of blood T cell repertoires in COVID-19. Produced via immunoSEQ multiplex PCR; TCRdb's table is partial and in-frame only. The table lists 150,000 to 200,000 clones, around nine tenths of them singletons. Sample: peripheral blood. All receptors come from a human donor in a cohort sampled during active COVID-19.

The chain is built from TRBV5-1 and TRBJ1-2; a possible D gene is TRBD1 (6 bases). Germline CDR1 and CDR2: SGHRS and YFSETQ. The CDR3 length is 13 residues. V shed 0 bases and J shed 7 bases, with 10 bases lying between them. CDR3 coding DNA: TGCGCCAGCAGCTTGGTACGGGACACTGGCTACACCTTC. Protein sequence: CASSLVRDTGYTF.

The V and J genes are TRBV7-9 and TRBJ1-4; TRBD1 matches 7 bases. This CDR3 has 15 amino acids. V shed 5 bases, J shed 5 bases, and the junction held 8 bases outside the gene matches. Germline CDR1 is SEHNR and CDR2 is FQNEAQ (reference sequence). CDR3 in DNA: TGTGCCAGCAGCCTCGAACAGGGGCCAAATGAAAAACTGTTTTTT. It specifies CASSLEQGPNEKLFF.

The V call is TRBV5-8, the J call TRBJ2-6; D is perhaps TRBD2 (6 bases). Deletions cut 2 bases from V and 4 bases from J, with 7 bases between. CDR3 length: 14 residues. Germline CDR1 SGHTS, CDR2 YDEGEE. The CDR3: CASSFRGGANVLTF. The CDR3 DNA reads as TGTGCCAGCAGCTTTCGGGGGGGGGCCAACGTCCTGACTTTC.

In nucleotides, the CDR3 is TGTGCCAGCAGTTCTCAGGGTGGGACTGGTACTAATGAAAAACTGTTTTTT. It codes for CASSSQGGTGTNEKLFF. The V gene is TRBV7-9, the J gene TRBJ1-4; maybe TRBD1 (5 bases). V lost 6 bases, J lost 2 bases, and 19 bases lay in between. CDR1 SEHNR and CDR2 FQNEAQ come from the germline V gene (reference sequence). The CDR3 sequence is 17 residues long.

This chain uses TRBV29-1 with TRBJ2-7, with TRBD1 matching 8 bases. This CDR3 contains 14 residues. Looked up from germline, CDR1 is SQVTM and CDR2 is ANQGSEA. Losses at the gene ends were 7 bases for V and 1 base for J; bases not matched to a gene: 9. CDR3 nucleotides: TGCAGCGCCACGGACAGGGTAGGTTCCTACGAGCAGTACTTC. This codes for CSATDRVGSYEQYF.

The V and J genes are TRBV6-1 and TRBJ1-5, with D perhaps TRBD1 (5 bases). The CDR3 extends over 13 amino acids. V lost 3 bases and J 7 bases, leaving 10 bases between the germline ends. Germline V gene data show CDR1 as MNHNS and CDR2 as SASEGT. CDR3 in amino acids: CASSETALQPQHF. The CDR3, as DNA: TGTGCCAGCAGTGAGACAGCCCTACAGCCCCAGCATTTT.

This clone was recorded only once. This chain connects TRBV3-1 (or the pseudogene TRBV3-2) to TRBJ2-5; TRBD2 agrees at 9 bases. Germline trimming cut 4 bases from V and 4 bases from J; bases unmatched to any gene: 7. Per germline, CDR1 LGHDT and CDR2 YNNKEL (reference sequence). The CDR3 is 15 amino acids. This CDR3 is CASSPRGGRRETQYF. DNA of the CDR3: TGTGCCAGCAGCCCGCGGGGGGGGAGACGAGAGACCCAGTACTTC.

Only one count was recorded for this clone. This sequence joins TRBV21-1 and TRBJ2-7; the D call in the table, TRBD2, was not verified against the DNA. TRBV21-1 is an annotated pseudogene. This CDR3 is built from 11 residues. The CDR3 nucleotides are TGTGCCAGCACCCCGAGATACGAGCAGTACTTC. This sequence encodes CASTPRYEQYF.

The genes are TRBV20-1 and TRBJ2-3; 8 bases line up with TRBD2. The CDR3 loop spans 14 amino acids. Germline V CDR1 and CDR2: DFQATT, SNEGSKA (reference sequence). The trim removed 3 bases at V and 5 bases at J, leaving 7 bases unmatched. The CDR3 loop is CSASSGGAEDTQYF. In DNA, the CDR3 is TGCAGTGCTAGTTCCGGGGGGGCCGAAGATACGCAGTATTTT.

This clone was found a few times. Written as DNA, the CDR3 is TGTGCCAGCAGCCCCCGATCCCCGGAAGGGGCCTACGAGCAGTACTTC. Translation gives CASSPRSPEGAYEQYF. The chain couples TRBV3-1 (or the pseudogene TRBV3-2) to TRBJ2-7, with TRBD1 as a possible D gene (5 bases). Germline V CDR1 and CDR2: LGHDT, YNNKEL (reference sequence). V was clipped by 4 bases and J by 2 bases, with 18 bases between them. The CDR3 extends over 16 amino acids.